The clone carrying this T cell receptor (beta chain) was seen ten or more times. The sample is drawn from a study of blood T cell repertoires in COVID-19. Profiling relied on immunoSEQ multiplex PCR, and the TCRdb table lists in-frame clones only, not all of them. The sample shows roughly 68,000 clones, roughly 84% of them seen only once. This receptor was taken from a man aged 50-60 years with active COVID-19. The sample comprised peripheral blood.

In nucleotides, the CDR3 is TGTGCCAGTAGTATCGTCGGACAACTCAATCAGCCCCAGCATTTT. This gives the protein CASSIVGQLNQPQHF. The chain carries TRBV19 and TRBJ1-5; D is possibly TRBD1 (5 bases). This CDR3 has 15 residues. Trimming cost V 3 bases and J 3 bases, with 12 bases left between them. The V gene's germline CDR1 is LNHDA and CDR2 SQIVND (reference sequence). Complete variable domain (other parts from reference TRBV19 and TRBJ1-5): DGGITQSPKYLFRKEGQNVTLSCEQNLNHDAMYWYRQDPGQGLRLIYYSQIVNDFQKGDIAEGYSVSREKKESFPLTVTSAQKNPTAFYLCASSIVGQLNQPQHFGDGTRLSIL.